Listed below are T cell receptor beta chains from one sample, sequenced in a study of post-analysis software for immune sequencing data. From the PCR reads, TCRdb called clonotypes with MiXCR, one entry per CDR3 protein. The sample yields hundreds of thousands of distinct CDR3 sequences, roughly 40% seen once. The sample consisted of blood. These receptor sequences come from a girl aged 2-15 years with multiple sclerosis. Both conserved end residues are part of each CDR3. The D gene is left open where the match is weak. The size field is filled for only some rows; it gives once, few, many or a size class.

TRBV9	TRBJ2-1	.	.	CASSVVGGVITNEQFF	TGTGCCAGCAGCGTAGTCGGAGGGGTGATAACGAATGAGCAGTTCTTC
TRBV20-1	TRBJ1-2	.	.	CSASKRMAGSYGYTF	TGCAGTGCTAGCAAACGGATGGCGGGATCCTATGGCTACACCTTC
TRBV7-8	TRBJ2-7	.	.	CASSLENTGSPDEQYF	TGTGCCAGCAGCTTGGAGAACACGGGGTCCCCCGACGAGCAGTACTTC
TRBV20-1	TRBJ2-3	.	.	CSALTRKDTQYF	TGCAGTGCTCTAACACGGAAGGATACGCAGTATTTT
TRBV6-6	TRBJ2-7	.	TRBD2	CASSSTSGRLSYEQYF	TGTGCCAGCAGTAGCACTAGCGGGAGGCTCTCCTACGAGCAGTACTTC
TRBV12-3/TRBV12-4	TRBJ2-1	.	TRBD2	CASSTSGFTYNEQFF	TGTGCCAGCAGTACTAGCGGCTTTACCTACAATGAGCAGTTCTTC
TRBV4-3	TRBJ2-6	.	.	CASSQALQGTGANVLTF	TGCGCCAGCAGCCAAGCGTTACAAGGAACGGGGGCCAACGTCCTGACTTTC
TRBV5-6	TRBJ2-5	few	.	CASSHRDQETQYF	TGTGCCAGCAGTCACCGGGACCAAGAGACCCAGTACTTC
TRBV20-1	TRBJ2-4	.	.	CSAAPSTIAKNIQYF	TGCAGTGCCGCTCCCTCTACTATAGCCAAAAACATTCAGTACTTC
TRBV28	TRBJ2-1	.	TRBD2	CASSGIAGAVDNEQFF	TGTGCCAGCAGTGGGATAGCGGGAGCTGTTGACAATGAGCAGTTCTTC
TRBV6-5	TRBJ2-7	.	TRBD2	CASSYTGLAGHNNEQYF	TGTGCCAGCAGTTACACCGGACTAGCGGGGCACAACAATGAGCAGTACTTC
TRBV20-1	TRBJ2-7	.	.	CSAKRASFYEQYF	TGCAGTGCTAAGCGGGCCTCATTCTACGAGCAGTACTTC
TRBV2	TRBJ2-1	few	TRBD2	CASSEGVLGRGGFNEQFF	TGTGCCAGCAGTGAAGGGGTGCTCGGGCGGGGGGGCTTTAATGAGCAGTTCTTC
TRBV10-3	TRBJ1-1	.	.	CAIRDSTVMNTEAFF	TGTGCCATCAGGGACAGCACCGTCATGAACACTGAAGCTTTCTTT
TRBV28	TRBJ2-4	few	.	CASSTPDGTKNIQYF	TGTGCCAGCAGCACCCCGGACGGAACCAAAAACATTCAGTACTTC
TRBV5-6	TRBJ2-4	few	.	CASTDKNIQYF	TGTGCCAGCACCGACAAAAACATTCAGTACTTC
TRBV7-2	TRBJ2-5	few	.	CASSLEMNPGETQYF	TGTGCCAGCAGCTTAGAGATGAACCCCGGGGAGACCCAGTACTTC
TRBV11-3	TRBJ2-1	.	TRBD2	CASRTVSGGNSWGEQFF	TGTGCCAGCCGAACCGTTAGCGGGGGGAATAGCTGGGGTGAGCAGTTCTTC
TRBV12-3/TRBV12-4	TRBJ2-7	.	TRBD2	CASSQGLAGIDEQYF	TGTGCCAGCAGTCAAGGACTAGCGGGGATCGACGAGCAGTACTTC
TRBV12-3/TRBV12-4	TRBJ2-1	.	TRBD2	CASRGSGRTGEQFF	TGTGCCAGCAGGGGTAGCGGGAGGACGGGTGAGCAGTTCTTC
TRBV29-1	TRBJ1-5	.	TRBD1	CSVVDRGQGQPQHF	TGCAGCGTCGTCGACAGGGGGCAGGGTCAGCCCCAGCATTTT
TRBV28	TRBJ2-7	few	TRBD1	CASSQWTGTYEQYF	TGTGCCAGCAGTCAATGGACAGGGACTTACGAGCAGTACTTC
TRBV9	TRBJ2-3	few	TRBD2	CASSKTSESTDTQYF	TGTGCCAGCAGTAAGACTAGCGAGAGCACAGATACGCAGTATTTT
TRBV6-5	TRBJ2-3	few	.	CASRHFKGGLDTQYF	TGTGCCAGCAGACATTTCAAGGGCGGATTGGATACGCAGTATTTT
TRBV15	TRBJ2-7	.	TRBD1	CATSRGQGTYEQYF	TGTGCCACCAGCAGAGGACAGGGGACCTACGAGCAGTACTTC
TRBV12-5	TRBJ1-1	.	.	CASGLNSFTEAFF	TGTGCTAGTGGTTTGAACAGCTTCACTGAAGCTTTCTTT
TRBV20-1	TRBJ1-1	few	.	CSAGPEWNTEAFF	TGCAGTGCTGGTCCCGAGTGGAACACTGAAGCTTTCTTT
TRBV28	TRBJ1-2	few	.	CASSLDLTWEGYTF	TGTGCCAGCAGTTTAGATCTCACTTGGGAGGGCTACACCTTC
TRBV12-3/TRBV12-4	TRBJ2-7	.	TRBD2	CASRTSGSSYNEQYF	TGTGCCAGCAGAACTAGCGGGAGCTCCTACAATGAGCAGTACTTC
TRBV20-1	TRBJ2-7	.	.	CSARDGGHYSYEQYF	TGCAGTGCTAGAGATGGGGGACACTATTCCTACGAGCAGTACTTC
TRBV5-1	TRBJ2-3	.	.	CASSLAGESDTQYF	TGCGCCAGCAGCTTGGCCGGGGAGTCAGATACGCAGTATTTT
TRBV5-1	TRBJ1-2	few	.	CASSLSGGYTEAFFGQLNYGYTF	.
TRBV5-1	TRBJ2-5	.	TRBD1	CASSLFLSTGTGGETQYF	TGCGCCAGCAGCCTCTTCTTATCAACCGGGACAGGGGGGGAGACCCAGTACTTC
TRBV5-1	TRBJ2-1	.	.	CASRTSSYNEQFF	TGCGCCAGCAGGACCAGCTCCTACAATGAGCAGTTCTTC
TRBV6-5	TRBJ1-2	.	TRBD1	CASSPTGDYGYTF	TGTGCCAGCAGTCCGACAGGGGACTATGGCTACACCTTC
TRBV6-2/TRBV6-3	TRBJ2-1	.	TRBD2	CASSYPTIAGVGNEQFF	TGTGCCAGCAGTTATCCGACGATAGCGGGAGTCGGGAATGAGCAGTTCTTC
TRBV29-1	TRBJ1-2	few	.	CSFPSGTHYGYTF	TGCAGCTTCCCGAGCGGGACTCACTATGGCTACACCTTC